This TCR beta chain was identified in a study of cytomegalovirus exposure and HLA in healthy donors. Healthy bone marrow donors supplied every sample. The CDR3 totals 13 residues. Deletions cut 6 bases from V and 7 bases from J, with 16 bases between. Germline lookup yields CDR1 ENHRY and CDR2 SYGVKD. 13 Jbeta primers and 60 Vbeta primers were used for the PCR. Data came from immunoSEQ multiplex PCR; TCRdb stores just in-frame clones and leaves some out. The top ten hold about 2% of the sample, which has approximately 160,000 clones, roughly 80% seen once. The specimen was PBMCs. This TCR derives from a human donor in good health. The chain joins TRBV10-3 to TRBJ2-7, with D perhaps matching TRBD2 (6 bases). For the CDR3, the DNA is TGTGCCATCAGGGACCGACTAGACTGGGAGCAGTACTTC. It encodes CAIRDRLDWEQYF.